The clone carrying this T cell receptor beta chain was observed many times. The antigen remains undetermined. A universal primer site arose from template switching, and cDNA bore unique molecular identifiers. TCRdb fed the 5' RACE reads into MiXCR, producing one record per CDR3 protein. Of 430,000 or so distinct CDR3 sequences in the sample, roughly 26% were seen once. This specimen belongs to a study of identical twins. Overall study results and limits: Invariant MAIT and iNKT cells are populations that could partly confound zero-insertion analyses.

CDR1 SGHRS and CDR2 YFSETQ come from the germline V gene. This CDR3 contains 15 residues. The trim removed 3 bases at V and 1 base at J, leaving 2 bases unmatched. This sample was also put to use in a study of T cells expressing NK-cell markers. As reported in that work: In sorted CD3+CD56+NKG2C+, CD3+CD56+NKG2C- and CD3+CD56-NKG2C+ T cells, TCR beta repertoires were obtained. Also leading the CD3+CD56-NKG2C+ fraction in a handful of donors were these clonotypes.

This TCR was sampled from a woman under 30 in good health. The J gene is TRBJ2-2, the V gene TRBV5-1, with 8 bases fitting TRBD1. The sequenced sample consisted of CD4+ T cells sorted from blood. CDR3: CASSWGTGNTGELFF. CDR3 DNA: TGCGCCAGCAGCTGGGGGACAGGGAACACCGGGGAGCTGTTTTTT.